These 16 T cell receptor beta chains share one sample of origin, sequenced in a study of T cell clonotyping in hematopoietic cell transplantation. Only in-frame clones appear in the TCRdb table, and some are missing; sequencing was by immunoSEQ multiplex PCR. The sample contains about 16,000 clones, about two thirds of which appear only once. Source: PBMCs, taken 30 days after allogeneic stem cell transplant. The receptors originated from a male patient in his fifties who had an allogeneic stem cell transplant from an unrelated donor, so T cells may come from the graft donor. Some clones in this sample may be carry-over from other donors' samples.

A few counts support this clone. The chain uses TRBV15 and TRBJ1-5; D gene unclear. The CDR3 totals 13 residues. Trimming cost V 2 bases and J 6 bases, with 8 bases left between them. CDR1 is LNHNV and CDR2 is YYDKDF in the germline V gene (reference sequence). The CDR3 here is CATSRRVAQPQHF. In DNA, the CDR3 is TGTGCCACCAGCAGACGAGTCGCTCAGCCCCAGCATTTT.

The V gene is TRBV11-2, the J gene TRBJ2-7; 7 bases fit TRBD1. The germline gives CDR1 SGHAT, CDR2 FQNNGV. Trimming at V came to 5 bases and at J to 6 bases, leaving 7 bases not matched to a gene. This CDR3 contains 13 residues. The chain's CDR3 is CASSADRAGEQYF. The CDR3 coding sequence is TGTGCCAGCAGCGCAGACAGGGCGGGCGAGCAGTACTTC.

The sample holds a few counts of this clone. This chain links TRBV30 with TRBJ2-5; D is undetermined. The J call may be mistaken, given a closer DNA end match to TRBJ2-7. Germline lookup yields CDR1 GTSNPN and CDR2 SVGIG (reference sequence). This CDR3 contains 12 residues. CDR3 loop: CAWSRQIYEQYF. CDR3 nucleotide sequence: TGTGCCTGGAGCAGGCAGATTTACGAGCAGTACTTC.

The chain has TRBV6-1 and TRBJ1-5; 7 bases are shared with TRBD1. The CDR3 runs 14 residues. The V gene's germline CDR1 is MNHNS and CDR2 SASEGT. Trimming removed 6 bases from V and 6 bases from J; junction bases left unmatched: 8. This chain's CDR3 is CASSITGAPQPQHF. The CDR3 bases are TGTGCCAGCAGCATAACAGGGGCGCCTCAGCCCCAGCATTTT.

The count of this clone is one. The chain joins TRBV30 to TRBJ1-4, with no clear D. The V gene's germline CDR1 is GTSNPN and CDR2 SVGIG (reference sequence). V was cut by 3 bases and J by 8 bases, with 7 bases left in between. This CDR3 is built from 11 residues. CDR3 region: CAWRTGEKLFF. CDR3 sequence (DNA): TGTGCCTGGAGGACGGGGGAAAAACTGTTTTTT.

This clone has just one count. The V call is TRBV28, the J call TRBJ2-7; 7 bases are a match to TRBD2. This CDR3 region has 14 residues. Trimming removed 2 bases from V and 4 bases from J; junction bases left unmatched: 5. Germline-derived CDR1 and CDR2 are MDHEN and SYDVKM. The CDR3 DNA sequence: TGTGCCAGCAGTTTAGGTGGGAGGGCTTACGAGCAGTACTTC. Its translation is CASSLGGRAYEQYF.

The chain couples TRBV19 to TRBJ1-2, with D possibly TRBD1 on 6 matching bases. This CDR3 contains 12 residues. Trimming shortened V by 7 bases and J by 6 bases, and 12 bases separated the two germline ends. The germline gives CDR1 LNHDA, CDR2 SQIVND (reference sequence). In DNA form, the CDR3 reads TGTGCCAGTAAAACAGGGATGGATGGCTACACCTTC. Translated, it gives CASKTGMDGYTF.

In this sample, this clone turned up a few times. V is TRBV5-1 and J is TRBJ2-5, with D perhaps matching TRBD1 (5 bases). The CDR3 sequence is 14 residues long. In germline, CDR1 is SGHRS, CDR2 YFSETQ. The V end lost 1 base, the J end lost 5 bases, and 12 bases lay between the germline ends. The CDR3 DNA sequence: TGCGCCAGCAGCTTGAGCAGGGCACGGGAGACCCAGTACTTC. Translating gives CASSLSRARETQYF. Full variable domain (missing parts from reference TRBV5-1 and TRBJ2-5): KAGVTQTPRYLIKTRGQQVTLSCSPISGHRSVSWYQQTPGQGLQFLFEYFSETQRNKGNFPGRFSGRQFSNSRSEMNVSTLELGDSALYLCASSLSRARETQYFGPGTRLLVL.

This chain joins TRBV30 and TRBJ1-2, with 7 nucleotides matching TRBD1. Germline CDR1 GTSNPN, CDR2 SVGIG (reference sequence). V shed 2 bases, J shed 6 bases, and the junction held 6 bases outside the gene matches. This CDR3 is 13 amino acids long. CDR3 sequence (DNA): TGTGCCTGGAGTTTAGACAGGGTAGATGGCTACACCTTC. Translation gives CAWSLDRVDGYTF. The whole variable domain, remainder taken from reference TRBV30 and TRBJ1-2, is SQTIHQWPATLVQPVGSPLSLECTVEGTSNPNLYWYRQAAGRGLQLLFYSVGIGQISSEVPQNLSASRPQDRQFILSSKKLLLSDSGFYLCAWSLDRVDGYTFGSGTRLTVV.

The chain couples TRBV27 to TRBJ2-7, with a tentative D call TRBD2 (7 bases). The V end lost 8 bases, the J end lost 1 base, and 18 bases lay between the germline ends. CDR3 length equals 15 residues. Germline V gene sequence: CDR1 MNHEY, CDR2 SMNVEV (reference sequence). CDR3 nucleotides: TGTGCCAGCGCTCTCGCGGGGGCAGGGTCCTACGAGCAGTACTTC. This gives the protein CASALAGAGSYEQYF.

This chain's CDR3 is CASQTGRETQYF. The DNA for the CDR3 is TGTGCCAGCCAAACAGGGCGAGAGACCCAGTACTTC. The V gene is TRBV7-9, the J gene TRBJ2-5, with D perhaps matching TRBD1 (6 bases). In germline, CDR1 is SEHNR, CDR2 FQNEAQ (reference sequence). Trimming left V 8 bases short and J 4 bases short, with 11 bases between. The CDR3 is 12 residues long.

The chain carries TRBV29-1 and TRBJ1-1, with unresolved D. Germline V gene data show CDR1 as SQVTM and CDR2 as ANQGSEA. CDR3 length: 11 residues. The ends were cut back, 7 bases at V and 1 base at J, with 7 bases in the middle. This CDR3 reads CSGTENTEAFF. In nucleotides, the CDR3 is TGCAGCGGAACAGAGAACACTGAAGCTTTCTTT.

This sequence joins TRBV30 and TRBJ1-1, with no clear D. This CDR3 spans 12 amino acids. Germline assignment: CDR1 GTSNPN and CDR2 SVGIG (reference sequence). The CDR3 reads CAETALNTEAFF. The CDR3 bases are TGTGCAGAGACCGCACTCAACACTGAAGCTTTCTTT.

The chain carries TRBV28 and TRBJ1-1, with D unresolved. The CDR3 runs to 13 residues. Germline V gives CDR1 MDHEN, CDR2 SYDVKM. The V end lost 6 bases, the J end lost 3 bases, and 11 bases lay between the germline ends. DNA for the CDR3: TGTGCCAGCAGGGGAGAAGAATACACTGAAGCTTTCTTT. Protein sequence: CASRGEEYTEAFF.

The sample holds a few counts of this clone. The CDR3 is CASSSLGAQHF. Written as DNA, the CDR3 is TGTGCCAGCAGCTCACTGGGGGCCCAGCATTTT. The rearrangement uses TRBV7-2 and TRBJ1-5, with a possible D match to TRBD1 (5 bases). V was pared by 4 bases and J by 11 bases, with 9 bases between. The CDR3 consists of 11 residues. In germline, CDR1 is SGHTA, CDR2 FQGNSA. Full variable domain (missing parts from reference TRBV7-2 and TRBJ1-5): GAGVSQSPSNKVTEKGKDVELRCDPISGHTALYWYRQSLGQGLEFLIYFQGNSAPDKSGLPSDRFSAERTGGSVSTLTIQRTQQEDSAVYLCASSSLGAQHFGDGTRLSIL.

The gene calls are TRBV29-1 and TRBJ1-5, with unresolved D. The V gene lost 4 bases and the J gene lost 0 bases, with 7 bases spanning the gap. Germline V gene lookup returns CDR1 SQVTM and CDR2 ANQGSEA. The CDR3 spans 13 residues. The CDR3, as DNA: TGCAGCGTTGTTAGCAGTAGCAATCAGCCCCAGCATTTT. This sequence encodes CSVVSSSNQPQHF.